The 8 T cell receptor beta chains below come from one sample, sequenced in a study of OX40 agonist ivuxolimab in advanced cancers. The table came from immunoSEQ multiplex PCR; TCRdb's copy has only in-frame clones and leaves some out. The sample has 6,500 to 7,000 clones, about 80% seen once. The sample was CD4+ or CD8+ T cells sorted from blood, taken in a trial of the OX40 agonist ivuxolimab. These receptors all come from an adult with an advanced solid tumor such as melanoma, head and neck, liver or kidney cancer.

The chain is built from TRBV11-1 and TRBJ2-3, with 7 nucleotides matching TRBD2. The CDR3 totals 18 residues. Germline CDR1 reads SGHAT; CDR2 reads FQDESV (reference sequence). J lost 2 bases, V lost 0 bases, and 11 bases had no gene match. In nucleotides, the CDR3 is TGTGCCAGCAGCTTAGCGTCGCGGGGACGGGAGGACACAGATACGCAGTATTTT. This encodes CASSLASRGREDTDTQYF. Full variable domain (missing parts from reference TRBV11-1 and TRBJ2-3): EAEVAQSPRYKITEKSQAVAFWCDPISGHATLYWYRQILGQGPELLVQFQDESVVDDSQLPKDRFSAERLKGVDSTLKIQPAELGDSAMYLCASSLASRGREDTDTQYFGPGTRLTVL.

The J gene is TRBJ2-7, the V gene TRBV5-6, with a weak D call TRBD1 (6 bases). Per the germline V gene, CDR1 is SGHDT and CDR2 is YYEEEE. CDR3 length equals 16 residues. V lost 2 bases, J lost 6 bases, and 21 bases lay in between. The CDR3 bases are TGTGCCAGCAGCTTAGGCCTTGGACAGTCACGCGGCGAGCAGTACTTC. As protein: CASSLGLGQSRGEQYF.

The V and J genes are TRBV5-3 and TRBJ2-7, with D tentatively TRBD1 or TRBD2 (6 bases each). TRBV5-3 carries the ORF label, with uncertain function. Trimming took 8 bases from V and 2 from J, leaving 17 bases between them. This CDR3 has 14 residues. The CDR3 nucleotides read TGTGCCAGCAGGGGAGGCAGGGTCCCCTACGAGCAGTACTTC. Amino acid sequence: CASRGGRVPYEQYF.

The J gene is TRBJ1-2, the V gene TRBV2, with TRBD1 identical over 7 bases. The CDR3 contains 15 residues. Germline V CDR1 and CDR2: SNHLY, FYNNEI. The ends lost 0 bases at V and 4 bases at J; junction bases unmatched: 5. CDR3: CASSEAPGQSYGYTF. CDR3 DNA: TGTGCCAGCAGTGAAGCGCCGGGACAGTCCTATGGCTACACCTTC.

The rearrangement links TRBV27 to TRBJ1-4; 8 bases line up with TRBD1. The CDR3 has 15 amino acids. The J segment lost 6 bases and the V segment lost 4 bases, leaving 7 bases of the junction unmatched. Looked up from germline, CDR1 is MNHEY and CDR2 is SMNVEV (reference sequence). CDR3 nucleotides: TGTGCCAGCAGTTCCCAGACAGGGGTGGATGAAAAACTGTTTTTT. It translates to CASSSQTGVDEKLFF.

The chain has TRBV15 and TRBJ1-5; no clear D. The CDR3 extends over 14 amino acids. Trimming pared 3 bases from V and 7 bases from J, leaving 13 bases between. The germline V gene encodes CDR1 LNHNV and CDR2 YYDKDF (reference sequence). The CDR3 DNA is TGTGCCACCAGCAGTGATGCCCCATCGCAGCCCCAGCATTTT. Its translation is CATSSDAPSQPQHF.

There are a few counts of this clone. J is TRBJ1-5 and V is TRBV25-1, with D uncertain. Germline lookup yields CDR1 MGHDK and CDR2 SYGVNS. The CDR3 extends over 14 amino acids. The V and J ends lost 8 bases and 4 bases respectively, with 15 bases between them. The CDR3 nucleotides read TGTGCCAGCTCCTTAGGTCCCCCGAATCAGCCCCAGCATTTT. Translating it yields CASSLGPPNQPQHF.

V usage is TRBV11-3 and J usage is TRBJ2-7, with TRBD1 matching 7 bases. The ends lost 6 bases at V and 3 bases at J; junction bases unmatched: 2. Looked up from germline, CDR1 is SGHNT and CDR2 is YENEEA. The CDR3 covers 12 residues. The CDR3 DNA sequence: TGTGCCAGCAGTAACAGGGGCTACGAGCAGTACTTC. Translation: CASSNRGYEQYF. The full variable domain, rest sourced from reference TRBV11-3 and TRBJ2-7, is EAGVVQSPRYKIIEKKQPVAFWCNPISGHNTLYWYLQNLGQGPELLIRYENEEAVDDSQLPKDRFSAERLKGVDSTLKIQPAELGDSAVYLCASSNRGYEQYFGPGTRLTVT.